The 5 T cell receptor beta chains reported below all come from one sample, sequenced in a study of T cell repertoires in cytomegalovirus infection (dated by TCRdb to the late 2010s). Sequencing was performed on an Illumina HiSeq 1500. TCRdb reanalyzed the raw reads on its own, using fastp at Q25 for trimming and MiXCR for clone calling, and kept in-frame beta chains. All rows with the same CDR3 protein become a single entry with the most common DNA and genes. The sample contains approximately 190,000 distinct CDR3 sequences, over 25% of them found a single time. The ten largest clones capture roughly 29% of the sample. The sequenced sample was PBMCs. Every receptor here comes from a human donor in good health (CMV status not recorded). Some clones in this sample may be carry-over from other donors' samples.

The J gene is TRBJ2-1, the V gene TRBV20-1; 10 bases line up with TRBD1. With V trimmed by 2 bases and J by 3 bases, 1 base remained unmatched. The CDR3 has 14 residues. Germline CDR1 DFQATT, CDR2 SNEGSKA (reference sequence). CDR3 bases: TGCAGTGCTAGAAGGGACAGGGGCTACAATGAGCAGTTCTTC. Amino acid sequence: CSARRDRGYNEQFF.

The chain couples TRBV7-2 to TRBJ2-2; no clear D. Germline-derived CDR1 and CDR2 are SGHTA and FQGNSA. Trimming removed 0 bases at V and 4 bases at J, with 6 bases between. The CDR3 length is 14 residues. DNA of the CDR3: TGTGCCAGCAGCTTAGCGCGGACCACCGGGGAGCTGTTTTTT. This codes for CASSLARTTGELFF.

The rearrangement uses TRBV5-1 and TRBJ2-7; D is perhaps TRBD2 (6 bases). V was cut by 3 bases and J by 6 bases, with 22 bases left in between. Germline CDR1 and CDR2: SGHRS and YFSETQ. This CDR3 comprises 16 residues. The CDR3 region has the DNA TGCGCCAGCAGCTCGGCGCGGGGCAGGTTAGCTGGCGAGCAGTACTTC. As protein: CASSSARGRLAGEQYF.

This clonotype showed up just a few times. This chain links TRBV29-1 with TRBJ2-3; 9 bases are a match to TRBD1. The CDR3 sequence is 13 residues long. V lost 4 bases and J lost 3; bases outside the gene matches: 2. Germline CDR1 is SQVTM and CDR2 is ANQGSEA. CDR3 in DNA: TGCAGCGTTGCGGGACAGGGAACAGATACGCAGTATTTT. Translated, it gives CSVAGQGTDTQYF.

The V call is TRBV7-6, the J call TRBJ2-1; 15 bases line up with TRBD2. The trim removed 5 bases at V and 8 bases at J, leaving 10 bases unmatched. This CDR3 is built from 17 residues. Germline CDR1 and CDR2: SGHVS and FNYEAQ. CDR3 nucleotides: TGTGCCAGCAGCACCCGGACTAGCGGGGGGGCATTACATGAGCAGTTCTTC. It encodes CASSTRTSGGALHEQFF.